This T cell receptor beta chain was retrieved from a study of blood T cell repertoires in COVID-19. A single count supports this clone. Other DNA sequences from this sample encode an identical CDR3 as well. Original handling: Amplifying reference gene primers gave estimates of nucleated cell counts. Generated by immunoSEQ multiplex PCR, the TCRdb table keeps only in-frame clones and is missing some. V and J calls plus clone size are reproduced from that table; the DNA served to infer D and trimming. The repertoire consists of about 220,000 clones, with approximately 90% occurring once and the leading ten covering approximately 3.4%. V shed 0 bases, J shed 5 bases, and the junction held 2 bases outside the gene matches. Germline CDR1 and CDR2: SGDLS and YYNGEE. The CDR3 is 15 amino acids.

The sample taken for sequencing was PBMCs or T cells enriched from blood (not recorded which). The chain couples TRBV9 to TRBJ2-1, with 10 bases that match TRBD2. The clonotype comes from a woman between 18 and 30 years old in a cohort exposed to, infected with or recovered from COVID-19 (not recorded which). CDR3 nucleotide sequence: TGTGCCAGCAGCGTAGGGACTAGCGGCGACAATGAGCAGTTCTTC. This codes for CASSVGTSGDNEQFF. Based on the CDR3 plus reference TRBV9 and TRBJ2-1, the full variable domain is DSGVTQTPKHLITATGQRVTLRCSPRSGDLSVYWYQQSLDQGLQFLIQYYNGEERAKGNILERFSAQQFPDLHSELNLSSLELGDSALYFCASSVGTSGDNEQFFGPGTRLTVL.